These 15 T cell receptor beta chains came from one sample sequenced in a study of T cell repertoires in breast cancer. During the second nested PCR, blocking oligonucleotides suppressed genes that were not paired. TCRdb re-analysed the emulsion pairing reads in MiXCR, keeping a single row per CDR3 protein. There are approximately 40,000 distinct CDR3 sequences in the sample; about 41% occur only once, and less than 80% lies in the top ten. Paired alpha-beta TCRs of CD8+ T cells were analyzed by expanded emulsion RT-PCR. Sample: CD8+ T cells. The source of these receptors is a pool of human donors with breast cancer or a healthy control (not recorded which).

This sequence joins TRBV2 and TRBJ1-6; D remains unclear. Germline V lookup: CDR1 SNHLY, CDR2 FYNNEI. This CDR3 is built from 16 residues. Trimming shortened V by 0 bases and J by 4 bases, and 10 bases separated the two germline ends. The CDR3 DNA reads TGTGCCAGCAGTGAAGCGGGCCTCGGGTATAATTCACCCCTCCACTTT. It specifies CASSEAGLGYNSPLHF.

This chain connects TRBV27 to TRBJ2-3; the match to TRBD2 covers 14 bases. The CDR3 length is 22 residues. V shed 0 bases and J 8 bases; nucleotides not matched to a gene: 22. Germline V gene sequence: CDR1 MNHEY, CDR2 SMNVEV (reference sequence). This chain's CDR3 is CASSLSSYPPGTSGRGVRTQYF. CDR3 nucleotides: TGTGCCAGCAGTTTATCGTCATATCCTCCCGGGACTAGCGGGAGAGGGGTACGTACGCAGTATTTT.

The genes are TRBV6-1 and TRBJ1-1; no definite D call. CDR3 length equals 14 residues. The germline V gene encodes CDR1 MNHNS and CDR2 SASEGT. The V gene lost 2 bases and the J gene lost 5 bases, with 12 bases spanning the gap. The CDR3 region is CASSESDGVTEAFF. The DNA of the CDR3 is TGTGCCAGCAGTGAATCCGACGGAGTTACTGAAGCTTTCTTT.

This clonotype has a handful of counts. V is TRBV25-1 and J is TRBJ1-5; perhaps TRBD1 as D (6 bases). The CDR3 contains 17 residues. Trimming left V 5 bases short and J 4 bases short, with 21 bases between. Germline values: CDR1 MGHDK, CDR2 SYGVNS. The DNA of the CDR3 is TGTGCCAGCAGTCCTGGGCGGGGACACAAGCTGAATCAGCCCCAGCATTTT. Its translation is CASSPGRGHKLNQPQHF.

Turning to this clonotype: Here the CDR3 omits its conserved ending phenylalanine or tryptophan, so a read error is the likely source. The rearrangement joins TRBV2 to TRBJ1-3; no definite D call. V lost 8 bases, J lost 0 bases, and 8 bases lay in between. The CDR3 sequence is 13 residues long. Germline loops: CDR1 SNHLY, CDR2 FYNNEI. Here the CDR3 DNA reads TGTGCCAGCCACAGACTCTCTGGAAACACCATATATCTT. It specifies CASHRLSGNTIYL.

This clonotype was seen many times. This chain connects TRBV20-1 to TRBJ2-3; 9 bases align to TRBD1. The CDR3 has 15 residues. Germline V gene data show CDR1 as DFQATT and CDR2 as SNEGSKA (reference sequence). The V segment lost 0 bases and the J segment 3 bases; nucleotides outside the gene matches: 4. CDR3 sequence (DNA): TGCAGTGCTAGAGAGCAGGGACAGGGTACAGATACGCAGTATTTT. This sequence encodes CSAREQGQGTDTQYF.

This clonotype was observed a handful of times. The chain couples TRBV5-1 to TRBJ1-1; D perhaps matches TRBD1 (5 bases). Looked up from germline, CDR1 is SGHRS and CDR2 is YFSETQ. V was trimmed by 4 bases and J by 1 base, leaving 8 bases between them. This CDR3 spans 13 amino acids. Here the CDR3 DNA reads TGCGCCAGCAGCGCCGGGGGGAACACTGAAGCTTTCTTT. It encodes CASSAGGNTEAFF.

The V gene is TRBV19, the J gene TRBJ2-7; maybe TRBD1 (6 bases). The CDR3 spans 15 residues. V dropped 1 base and J dropped 4 bases, with 14 bases sitting between them. The germline V gene encodes CDR1 LNHDA and CDR2 SQIVND (reference sequence). The CDR3 sequence is CASSIVAGETYEQYF. The CDR3 DNA is TGTGCCAGTAGTATAGTGGCAGGGGAGACGTACGAGCAGTACTTC.

This clonotype was observed a handful of times. Its ends do not fully match the called genes, so a read error is possible. The chain recombines TRBV2 with TRBJ2-2; no clear D. The CDR3 is 14 residues long. Per germline, CDR1 SNHLY and CDR2 FYNNEI. The CDR3 DNA reads TGTGCCAGCAGGGAAGAATCATACACCGGGGAGCTGTTTTTT. Protein sequence: CASREESYTGELFF.

This clonotype has only a few counts. This chain uses TRBV7-9 with TRBJ2-1; D remains unclear. Trimming left V 4 bases short and J 10 bases short, with 17 bases between. Germline CDR1 and CDR2: SEHNR and FQNEAQ (reference sequence). The CDR3 covers 14 residues. CDR3 loop: CASSSRNKMGEQFF. CDR3 bases: TGTGCCAGCAGCTCGCGCAACAAGATGGGGGAGCAGTTCTTC.

The gene calls are TRBV2 and TRBJ2-3; no firm D call. The CDR3 loop spans 12 amino acids. CDR1 is SNHLY and CDR2 is FYNNEI in the germline V gene. V dropped 6 bases and J dropped 2 bases, with 6 bases sitting between them. In nucleotides, the CDR3 is TGTGCCAGCAGCGATGACACAGATACGCAGTATTTT. Protein sequence: CASSDDTDTQYF.

The chain employs TRBV28 and TRBJ1-5, with D perhaps matching TRBD1 (5 bases). The germline gives CDR1 MDHEN, CDR2 SYDVKM. The CDR3 covers 20 residues. V was trimmed by 3 bases and J by 4 bases, leaving 28 bases between them. CDR3 DNA: TGTGCCAGCAGTTTCATCGCAGGGACCGGCCGGACGAGTCGGAATCAGCCCCAGCATTTT. This codes for CASSFIAGTGRTSRNQPQHF.

Notes on this clonotype: At one boundary the junction diverges from the germline segment, which might be a read error. The CDR3, as DNA: TGCAGTACTAGAGGCCTGGGGACCATTTACAATGAGCAGTTCTTC. Its translation is CSTRGLGTIYNEQFF. This chain connects TRBV20-1 to TRBJ2-1; D tentatively fits TRBD1 or TRBD2 (5 bases each). The germline V gene encodes CDR1 DFQATT and CDR2 SNEGSKA (reference sequence). CDR3 length: 15 amino acids.

This clonotype was counted a single time. The V call is TRBV30, the J call TRBJ1-5; no clear D. Germline V gives CDR1 GTSNPN, CDR2 SVGIG (reference sequence). V was cut by 0 bases and J by 1 base, with 13 bases left in between. The CDR3 contains 16 residues. CDR3 coding DNA: TGTGCCTGGAGTGTATCGGGGAGGCAAAGCAATCAGCCCCAGCATTTT. Translated: CAWSVSGRQSNQPQHF. Full variable domain (missing parts from reference TRBV30 and TRBJ1-5): SQTIHQWPATLVQPVGSPLSLECTVEGTSNPNLYWYRQAAGRGLQLLFYSVGIGQISSEVPQNLSASRPQDRQFILSSKKLLLSDSGFYLCAWSVSGRQSNQPQHFGDGTRLSIL.

Concerning this clonotype itself: A single base separates this from a much larger clone, so it may be a read error. The chain links TRBV6-2 or TRBV6-3 to TRBJ2-7; D may be TRBD2 (6 bases). With 6 bases removed from V and 5 bases from J, the gap between germline ends came to 20 bases. The germline V gene has CDR1 MNHEY and CDR2 SVGEGT. This CDR3 has 15 residues. DNA for the CDR3: TGTGCCAGCAGCGTACCGCATCGGGGGTTCCACGAGCAGTACTTC. Its translation is CASSVPHRGFHEQYF.